One TCR beta chain is described in this entry. This sample was taken from a study of blood T cell repertoires in COVID-19. Study background: Material from acute and convalescent COVID-19 was sourced from the United States, Italy and Spain. T cells, B-cell-depleted T cells, or PBMCs supplied cDNA or gDNA.

Authors' data handling: Amplification of reference gene primers provided the estimated nucleated cell counts. This table comes from immunoSEQ multiplex PCR, and its TCRdb copy is limited to in-frame clones, with some not included. V and J calls and clone size are given by that table; D and trimming were obtained from the DNA. Of over 200,000 clones listed, around 85% were seen once; the top ten hold 5.1%. Germline lookup yields CDR1 SGHAT and CDR2 FQDESV (reference sequence). The CDR3 runs 15 residues. The V end was cut by 6 bases, the J end by 16 bases, with 28 bases between. V and J are TRBV11-1 and TRBJ2-1; possibly TRBD1 for D (6 bases). Sequencing was carried out using peripheral blood. The sequence was obtained from a human donor in a cohort sampled during active COVID-19. CDR3 protein: CASSRNQGRGVGLFF. The CDR3 bases are TGTGCCAGCAGTAGGAACCAGGGGCGAGGGGTCGGGCTTTTCTTC.